What follows are 26 T cell receptor beta chains derived from one specimen sequenced in a study of neoadjuvant anti-PD-1 for oral cavity cancer. Data came from immunoSEQ multiplex PCR; TCRdb stores just in-frame clones and leaves some out. The sample gives roughly 15,000 clones, less than 75% of which show up once; approximately 2.5% is in the top ten. The specimen was PBMCs, collected before nivolumab (anti-PD-1) treatment. Every receptor here comes from a person aged 35 to 85 with oral cavity squamous cell carcinoma.

The chain employs TRBV9 and TRBJ1-1; D gene unclear. Germline V CDR1 and CDR2: SGDLS, YYNGEE. This CDR3 has 15 amino acids. Trimming left V 6 bases short and J 0 bases short, with 15 bases between. The CDR3 DNA reads as TGTGCCAGCACGTCGATGTTAACCCTGAACACTGAAGCTTTCTTT. This codes for CASTSMLTLNTEAFF.

The chain employs TRBV28 and TRBJ2-6, with D perhaps TRBD1 (6 bases). V was clipped by 5 bases and J by 4 bases, with 9 bases between them. The germline V gene encodes CDR1 MDHEN and CDR2 SYDVKM. The CDR3 consists of 14 residues. CDR3 residues: CASSTGLGANVLTF. CDR3 nucleotide sequence: TGTGCCAGCAGTACAGGGTTGGGGGCCAACGTCCTGACTTTC.

The chain has TRBV14 and TRBJ2-7, with D perhaps TRBD1 (5 bases). The ends were cut back, 1 base at V and 2 bases at J, with 12 bases in the middle. Germline values: CDR1 SGHDN, CDR2 FVKESK. The CDR3 totals 15 residues. The CDR3 spells CASSQGHRPPYEQYF. Written as DNA, the CDR3 is TGTGCCAGCAGCCAAGGACACAGGCCCCCCTACGAGCAGTACTTC.

The gene calls are TRBV29-1 and TRBJ2-5, with 7 nucleotides matching TRBD1. V was pared by 8 bases and J by 0 bases, with 6 bases of the junction left unmatched. The CDR3 spans 13 residues. Germline V lookup: CDR1 SQVTM, CDR2 ANQGSEA. The CDR3: CSTTGTDQETQYF. CDR3 DNA: TGCAGCACAACCGGGACAGACCAAGAGACCCAGTACTTC.

The V and J genes are TRBV19 and TRBJ1-1; the D gene is possibly TRBD1 (5 bases). The CDR3 spans 15 residues. Between the trimmed V and J ends, which lost 0 bases and 4 bases, there was a span of 12 bases. Germline V gene sequence: CDR1 LNHDA, CDR2 SQIVND (reference sequence). The CDR3: CASSIETGGSTEAFF. CDR3 bases: TGTGCCAGTAGTATAGAGACCGGGGGTAGCACTGAAGCTTTCTTT.

This clone was picked up one time. The V call is TRBV29-1, the J call TRBJ1-2; 7 bases line up with TRBD1. Trimming removed 4 bases from V and 6 bases from J; junction bases left unmatched: 2. The CDR3 covers 11 residues. Germline V lookup: CDR1 SQVTM, CDR2 ANQGSEA. The CDR3 spells CSVAGGDGYTF. The CDR3 DNA reads TGCAGCGTTGCAGGGGGGGATGGCTACACCTTC.

V and J are TRBV27 and TRBJ1-2, with D possibly TRBD1 on 6 matching bases. Trimming removed 6 bases from V and 7 bases from J, with 18 bases in between. This CDR3 region has 14 residues. Germline V gene data show CDR1 as MNHEY and CDR2 as SMNVEV (reference sequence). CDR3 in DNA: TGTGCCAGCAGCCCTCAAACAGGGCTCGGTGGCTACACCTTC. It is translated as CASSPQTGLGGYTF.

This clone occurred a few times. CDR3 in amino acids: CASRGQGFNQPQHF. Here the CDR3 DNA reads TGTGCCAGCAGAGGACAGGGGTTCAATCAGCCCCAGCATTTT. The gene calls are TRBV6-5 and TRBJ1-5; 9 positions match TRBD1. Germline CDR1 MNHEY, CDR2 SVGAGI. Losses at the gene ends were 6 bases for V and 3 bases for J; bases not matched to a gene: 3. This CDR3 is built from 14 residues.

The V and J genes are TRBV27 and TRBJ2-7, with TRBD2 identical over 7 bases. The CDR3 sequence is 16 residues long. Trimming removed 0 bases from V and 0 bases from J; junction bases left unmatched: 5. From germline, CDR1 is MNHEY and CDR2 SMNVEV (reference sequence). The CDR3 coding sequence is TGTGCCAGCAGTTTATCGACCCGGGACTACTCCTACGAGCAGTACTTC. This translates into CASSLSTRDYSYEQYF.

The V gene is TRBV5-4, the J gene TRBJ2-2, with 7 bases identical to TRBD2. From germline, CDR1 is SGHNT and CDR2 YYREEE (reference sequence). Losses at the gene ends were 2 bases for V and 4 bases for J; bases not matched to a gene: 5. The CDR3 contains 15 residues. The chain's CDR3 is CASSFVTSSTGELFF. CDR3 DNA: TGTGCCAGCAGCTTCGTGACTAGCAGCACCGGGGAGCTGTTTTTT.

The chain recombines TRBV7-2 with TRBJ2-7; possibly TRBD2 for D (6 bases). The germline CDR1 and CDR2 sequences are SGHTA and FQGNSA. The CDR3 covers 15 residues. The germline V and J ends were trimmed by 0 bases and 0 bases, with 9 bases remaining between them. The CDR3 protein is CASSLAGSTSYEQYF. The CDR3 region has the DNA TGTGCCAGCAGCTTAGCCGGGAGTACCTCCTACGAGCAGTACTTC.

This clone has only a few counts. The V and J genes are TRBV5-6 and TRBJ1-2, with 7 bases fitting TRBD1. The CDR3 is made up of 14 amino acids. CDR1 and CDR2 from the germline V gene are SGHDT and YYEEEE. V dropped 3 bases and J dropped 5; count of bases not matched to a gene: 7. CDR3 protein: CASSSDRDWYGYTF. The CDR3 DNA reads as TGTGCCAGCAGCTCCGACAGGGATTGGTATGGCTACACCTTC.

The chain employs TRBV29-1 and TRBJ2-1; the match to TRBD1 covers 11 bases. CDR1 is SQVTM, CDR2 ANQGSEA, per germline. The CDR3 contains 15 residues. Trimming took 5 bases from V and 8 from J; bases not matched to a gene: 11. In DNA form, the CDR3 reads TGCAGCGTTCCGGGACAGGGGGGCCTTATATATGAGCAGTTCTTC. This sequence encodes CSVPGQGGLIYEQFF.

The sample holds a few counts of this clone. The V and J genes are TRBV5-1 and TRBJ2-7; a possible D gene is TRBD2 (6 bases). The CDR3 loop spans 13 amino acids. Germline values: CDR1 SGHRS, CDR2 YFSETQ. Trimming removed 3 bases at V and 3 bases at J, with 10 bases between. CDR3 coding DNA: TGCGCCAGCAGCTCCCGGGAGCTCTACGAGCAGTACTTC. Its protein is CASSSRELYEQYF.

This chain connects TRBV5-6 to TRBJ1-2; D not certain. Germline CDR1 and CDR2: SGHDT and YYEEEE. The CDR3 extends over 14 amino acids. V was shortened by 2 bases and J by 4 bases, with 12 bases between the two germline ends. Here the CDR3 reads CASSFGRVVYGYTF. The CDR3, as DNA: TGTGCCAGCAGCTTCGGTAGGGTCGTCTATGGCTACACCTTC.

V gene TRBV7-3 combines with J gene TRBJ2-1; 13 bases line up with TRBD2. CDR1 SGHTA and CDR2 FQGTGA come from the germline V gene. The CDR3 consists of 21 residues. The ends lost 3 bases at V and 8 bases at J; junction bases unmatched: 22. This chain's CDR3 is CASSFIPHPLLTSGRLHEQFF. For the CDR3, the DNA is TGTGCCAGCAGCTTTATCCCTCACCCACTCCTGACTAGCGGGAGGTTGCATGAGCAGTTCTTC.

The chain carries TRBV5-1 and TRBJ2-5; D remains ambiguous. CDR1 is SGHRS and CDR2 is YFSETQ in the germline V gene. CDR3 length: 12 residues. V gave up 3 bases and J gave up 2 bases, with 5 bases separating them. DNA of the CDR3: TGCGCCAGCAGCTATGCGCAAGAGACCCAGTACTTC. Amino acid sequence: CASSYAQETQYF.

The V call is TRBV6-1, the J call TRBJ2-2, with TRBD1 matching 7 bases. Germline V gene sequence: CDR1 MNHNS, CDR2 SASEGT. The CDR3 runs 16 residues. V lost 4 bases to trimming and J lost 3 bases; unmatched junction nucleotides: 8. This CDR3 reads CASSASDRVHTGELFF. The DNA of the CDR3 is TGTGCCAGCAGTGCCTCAGACAGGGTCCACACCGGGGAGCTGTTTTTT.

This chain uses TRBV10-1 with TRBJ2-7; TRBD2 is a possible D gene (6 bases). V shed 2 bases and J shed 5 bases, with 13 bases lying between them. Germline lookup yields CDR1 WNHNN and CDR2 SYGVQD (reference sequence). This CDR3 is 14 amino acids long. The CDR3 bases are TGCGCCAGCAGTGAGGACGGGTGGAGGGACGAGCAGTACTTC. This encodes CASSEDGWRDEQYF.

This CDR3 reads CASSSEGGSYNEQFF. The CDR3 region has the DNA TGCGCCAGCAGTAGTGAGGGAGGGAGCTACAATGAGCAGTTCTTC. J is TRBJ2-1 and V is TRBV5-1; 7 bases are shared with TRBD2. The germline CDR1 and CDR2 sequences are SGHRS and YFSETQ. CDR3 length: 15 amino acids. Trimming cost V 5 bases and J 3 bases; bases outside gene matches: 8. Drawing the rest from reference TRBV5-1 and TRBJ2-1, the complete variable domain is KAGVTQTPRYLIKTRGQQVTLSCSPISGHRSVSWYQQTPGQGLQFLFEYFSETQRNKGNFPGRFSGRQFSNSRSEMNVSTLELGDSALYLCASSSEGGSYNEQFFGPGTRLTVL.

The chain carries TRBV6-1 and TRBJ2-7, with D tentatively TRBD2 (6 bases). The CDR3 totals 13 residues. V lost 2 bases, J lost 9 bases, and 14 bases lay in between. Germline V gives CDR1 MNHNS, CDR2 SASEGT. As DNA, the CDR3 is TGTGCCAGCAGTGAACCGGGACTCAAAGGGCAGTACTTC. Its protein is CASSEPGLKGQYF.

The sample holds a few counts of this clone. The gene calls are TRBV20-1 and TRBJ1-2, with D uncertain. Trimming pared 3 bases from V and 7 bases from J, leaving 9 bases between. This CDR3 comprises 11 residues. Germline CDR1 is DFQATT and CDR2 is SNEGSKA (reference sequence). CDR3 sequence: CSARHQSGYTF. CDR3 in DNA: TGCAGTGCTAGGCACCAGTCTGGCTACACCTTC.

The rearrangement joins TRBV11-3 to TRBJ2-7, with 8 bases fitting TRBD1. The CDR3 is 13 amino acids. With 3 bases clipped from V and 6 bases from J, the junction kept 4 bases outside the gene matches. The germline V gene encodes CDR1 SGHNT and CDR2 YENEEA. The CDR3 loop is CASSLDRAGEQYF. The DNA for the CDR3 is TGTGCCAGCAGCTTGGACAGGGCAGGCGAGCAGTACTTC.

The chain couples TRBV5-6 to TRBJ2-7; D gene unclear. The germline CDR1 and CDR2 sequences are SGHDT and YYEEEE. The CDR3 contains 14 residues. V lost 4 bases to trimming and J lost 0 bases, with 11 bases between them. In nucleotides, the CDR3 is TGTGCCAGCAGCGAAGGGCCCTACTCCTACGAGCAGTACTTC. Translated: CASSEGPYSYEQYF.

The CDR3 loop reads CASSLQGTGGYTF. The CDR3 bases are TGTGCCAGCAGTTTACAGGGGACGGGAGGCTACACCTTC. V gene TRBV6-5 combines with J gene TRBJ1-2; 7 positions agree with TRBD1. CDR1 and CDR2 (germline): MNHEY, SVGAGI. The CDR3 consists of 13 residues. The trim removed 4 bases at V and 8 bases at J, leaving 7 bases unmatched.

V and J are TRBV27 and TRBJ1-5; the D is unclear. V was trimmed by 6 bases and J by 5 bases, leaving 14 bases between them. This CDR3 contains 14 residues. The germline V gene has CDR1 MNHEY and CDR2 SMNVEV (reference sequence). This chain's CDR3 is CASSLQGNYQPQHF. The CDR3 bases are TGTGCCAGCAGCCTTCAAGGGAACTATCAGCCCCAGCATTTT.